This T cell receptor beta chain was found in a study of glioma-infiltrating T cells after dendritic cell vaccination. Using immunoSEQ multiplex PCR, the repertoire was profiled, and TCRdb retains in-frame clones only, with some absent. The data contain some 100,000 clones, around three quarters of them singletons. The CDR3 covers 18 residues. In germline, CDR1 is LNHNV, CDR2 YYDKDF (reference sequence). With V trimmed by 1 base and J by 2 bases, 8 bases remained unmatched. The chain employs TRBV15 and TRBJ2-5, with 12 positions matching TRBD2. The sequencing here drew on blood, taken before dendritic cell vaccination. The sequence came from a human donor with glioblastoma. As DNA, the CDR3 is TGTGCCACCAGCAGAGGGTTGACTAGCGGGGGCCGTCAAGAGACCCAGTACTTC. Its translation: CATSRGLTSGGRQETQYF. Supplemented by reference TRBV15 and TRBJ2-5, the full variable domain reads DAMVIQNPRYQVTQFGKPVTLSCSQTLNHNVMYWYQQKSSQAPKLLFHYYDKDFNNEADTPDNFQSRRPNTSFCFLDIRSPGLGDTAMYLCATSRGLTSGGRQETQYFGPGTRLLVL.